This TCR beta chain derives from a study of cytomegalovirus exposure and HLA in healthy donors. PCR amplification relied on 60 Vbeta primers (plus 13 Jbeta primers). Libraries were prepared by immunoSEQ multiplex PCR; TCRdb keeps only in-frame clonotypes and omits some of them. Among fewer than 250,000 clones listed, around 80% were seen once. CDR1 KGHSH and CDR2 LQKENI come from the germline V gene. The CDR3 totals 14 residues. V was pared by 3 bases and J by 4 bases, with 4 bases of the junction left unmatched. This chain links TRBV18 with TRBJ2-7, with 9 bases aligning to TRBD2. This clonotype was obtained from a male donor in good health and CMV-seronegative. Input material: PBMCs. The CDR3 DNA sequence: TGTGCCAGCTCACCCGGACTAGCGAAATACGAGCAGTACTTC. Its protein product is CASSPGLAKYEQYF. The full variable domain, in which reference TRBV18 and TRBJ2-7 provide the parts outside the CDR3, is NAGVMQNPRHLVRRRGQEARLRCSPMKGHSHVYWYRQLPEEGLKFMVYLQKENIIDESGMPKERFSAEFPKEGPSILRIQQVVRGDSAAYFCASSPGLAKYEQYFGPGTRLTVT.